This T cell receptor beta chain was observed in a study of shared clonotypes between healthy human individuals. Study-wide context: CD4 naive and CD4 memory each took three plates per donor, while CD8 naive took two and CD8 memory one.

Findings and caveats of the study: Sequencing depth was expected to influence donor clonotype sharing.

Caucasian adults residing in Nashville, Tennessee made up all the donors. CDR1 and CDR2 from the germline V gene are SQVTM and ANQGSEA. Trimming took 4 bases from V and 0 from J, leaving 15 bases between them. This CDR3 spans 15 amino acids. Tens of thousands of T cell genomes (approximately 180 ng DNA) went into each sorted-subset replicate. The repertoire was sequenced with immunoSEQ multiplex PCR; TCRdb's copy has only in-frame clones and lacks some. The sample holds 2.3 million or so clones, more than 85% seen once. To note about this clone: What it binds is unknown.

The genes are TRBV29-1 and TRBJ1-1; TRBD1 might be the D (5 bases). This clonotype was sampled from a man between 18 and 29 years old in good health. Some clones in this sample may be carry-over from other donors' samples. The specimen was naive CD4+ T cells from PBMCs. Specified subset: CD45RA+ positively selected. The CDR3 sequence: CSVADGWGMNTEAFF. CDR3 DNA sequence: TGCAGCGTTGCGGACGGGTGGGGGATGAACACTGAAGCTTTCTTT.